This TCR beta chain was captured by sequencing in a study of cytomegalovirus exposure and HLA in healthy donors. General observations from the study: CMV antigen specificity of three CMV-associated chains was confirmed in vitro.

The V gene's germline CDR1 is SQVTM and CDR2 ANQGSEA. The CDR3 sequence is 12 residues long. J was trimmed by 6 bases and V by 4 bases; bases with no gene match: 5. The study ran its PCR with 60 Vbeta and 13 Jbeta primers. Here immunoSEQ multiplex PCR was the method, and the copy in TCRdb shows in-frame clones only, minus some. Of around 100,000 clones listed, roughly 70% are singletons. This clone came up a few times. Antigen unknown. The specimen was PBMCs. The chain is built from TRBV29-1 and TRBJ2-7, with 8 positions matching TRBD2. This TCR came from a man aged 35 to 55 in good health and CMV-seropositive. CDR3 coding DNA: TGCAGCGTTGTCCCGGGGGGGGGCGAGCAGTACTTC. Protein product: CSVVPGGGEQYF.